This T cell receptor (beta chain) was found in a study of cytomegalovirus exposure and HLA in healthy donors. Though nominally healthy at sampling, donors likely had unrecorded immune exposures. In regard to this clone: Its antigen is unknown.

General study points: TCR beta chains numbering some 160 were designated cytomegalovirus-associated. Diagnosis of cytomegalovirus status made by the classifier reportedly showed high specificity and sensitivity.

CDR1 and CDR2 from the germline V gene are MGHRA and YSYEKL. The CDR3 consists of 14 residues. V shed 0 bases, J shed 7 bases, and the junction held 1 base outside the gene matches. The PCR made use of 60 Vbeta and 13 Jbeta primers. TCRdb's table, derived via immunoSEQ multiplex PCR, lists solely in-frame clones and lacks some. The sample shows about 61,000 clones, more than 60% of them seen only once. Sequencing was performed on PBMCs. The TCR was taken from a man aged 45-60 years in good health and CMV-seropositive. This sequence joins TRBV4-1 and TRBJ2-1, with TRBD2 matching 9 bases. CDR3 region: CASSQDTSGNEQFF. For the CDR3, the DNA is TGCGCCAGCAGCCAAGATACTAGCGGGAATGAGCAGTTCTTC.